The 22 T cell receptor beta chains below all came from one sample that was sequenced in a study of T cells in localized non-small cell lung cancer. Clones were sequenced by immunoSEQ multiplex PCR, and TCRdb holds only the in-frame ones, with some missing. The table lists around 41,000 clones, roughly nine tenths of them singletons. The sample in question was peripheral blood, obtained before any cancer treatment. The receptors stem from a woman between 18 and 49 years old with stage III lung adenocarcinoma.

This chain uses TRBV5-1 with TRBJ2-3, with 7 bases aligning to TRBD2. CDR1 SGHRS and CDR2 YFSETQ come from the germline V gene. Trimming at V came to 3 bases and at J to 2 bases, leaving 9 bases not matched to a gene. CDR3 length: 16 residues. CDR3 DNA: TGCGCCAGCAGCTCCTCTGGCGGGGGATTCACAGATACGCAGTATTTT. It codes for CASSSSGGGFTDTQYF.

This rearrangement joins TRBV30 to TRBJ1-4, with D possibly matching TRBD1 (5 bases). V was trimmed by 2 bases and J by 4 bases, leaving 14 bases between them. The CDR3 contains 15 residues. The germline V gene has CDR1 GTSNPN and CDR2 SVGIG (reference sequence). The CDR3 DNA reads as TGTGCCTGGAGTATTGGGGGGTCGGGTAATGAAAAACTGTTTTTT. As protein: CAWSIGGSGNEKLFF.

The chain has TRBV27 and TRBJ2-1, with 7 bases aligning to TRBD1. CDR1 and CDR2 (germline): MNHEY, SMNVEV (reference sequence). The CDR3 contains 12 residues. J lost 12 bases, V lost 5 bases, and 7 bases had no gene match. The chain's CDR3 is CASSQLQGTQFF. The DNA of the CDR3 is TGTGCCAGCAGTCAACTACAGGGGACGCAGTTCTTC.

This clone was counted a single time. The rearrangement uses TRBV19 and TRBJ1-2; D remains ambiguous. The CDR3 totals 15 residues. V was shortened by 5 bases and J by 7 bases, with 20 bases between the two germline ends. Germline V gene sequence: CDR1 LNHDA, CDR2 SQIVND (reference sequence). The CDR3 is CASSPLSRGAFGYTF. As DNA, the CDR3 is TGTGCCAGTAGTCCCCTTTCCCGGGGAGCGTTTGGCTACACCTTC.

The DNA of the CDR3 is TGTGCCAGTAGTATAGACGGGGGAGTGGCCGGGGAGCTGTTTTTT. Translation: CASSIDGGVAGELFF. The genes are TRBV19 and TRBJ2-2, with D perhaps TRBD2 (6 bases). The CDR3 has 15 amino acids. CDR1 is LNHDA and CDR2 is SQIVND in the germline V gene (reference sequence). V lost 0 bases and J lost 6, with 11 bases in between.

V is TRBV7-9 and J is TRBJ1-6; no definite D call. The length of the CDR3 is 15 residues. With 5 bases removed from V and 8 bases from J, the gap between germline ends came to 16 bases. The germline CDR1 and CDR2 sequences are SEHNR and FQNEAQ (reference sequence). DNA of the CDR3: TGTGCCAGCAGCACAATACCCATTAGGGATTCACCCCTCCACTTT. Amino acids: CASSTIPIRDSPLHF.

This sequence joins TRBV6-5 and TRBJ1-2; 9 nucleotides agree with TRBD1. Germline loops: CDR1 MNHEY, CDR2 SVGAGI. V shed 6 bases, J shed 6 bases, and the junction held 2 bases outside the gene matches. The CDR3 runs to 12 residues. The CDR3 nucleotides read TGTGCCAGCAGACAGGGGGCCCATGGCTACACCTTC. This gives the protein CASRQGAHGYTF.

The gene calls are TRBV6-5 and TRBJ2-1, with 8 bases fitting TRBD1. Germline-derived CDR1 and CDR2 are MNHEY and SVGAGI. The CDR3 is 15 residues long. Trimming took 6 bases from V and 6 from J; bases not matched to a gene: 10. CDR3 loop: CASRTKQGAINEQFF. CDR3 nucleotide sequence: TGTGCCAGCAGAACAAAGCAGGGGGCCATCAATGAGCAGTTCTTC.

The chain recombines TRBV6-5 with TRBJ2-1; D is unclear. V lost 7 bases and J 5 bases, leaving 15 bases between the germline ends. Germline-derived CDR1 and CDR2 are MNHEY and SVGAGI. The CDR3 has 14 residues. The CDR3 protein is CASNPRRQNNEQFF. The DNA of the CDR3 is TGTGCCAGCAACCCCCGAAGGCAGAACAATGAGCAGTTCTTC.

The CDR3 DNA reads as TGTGCCAGCAGCTTACAGGGTGTTAAGGATGAGCAGTTCTTC. This encodes CASSLQGVKDEQFF. The chain uses TRBV5-6 and TRBJ2-1; the D gene is possibly TRBD1 (6 bases). Germline V gives CDR1 SGHDT, CDR2 YYEEEE. Trimming pared 2 bases from V and 8 bases from J, leaving 14 bases between. The CDR3 runs 14 residues.

The chain uses TRBV6-1 and TRBJ1-3; 8 bases match TRBD1. Germline loops: CDR1 MNHNS, CDR2 SASEGT. This CDR3 contains 14 residues. Trimming cost V 2 bases and J 5 bases; bases outside gene matches: 2. The CDR3 coding sequence is TGTGCCAGCAGTGAACAGGGGGCGAGAAACACCATATATTTT. Residues: CASSEQGARNTIYF.

The chain recombines TRBV5-1 with TRBJ2-7; TRBD2 might be the D (5 bases). Trimming shortened V by 0 bases and J by 0 bases, and 22 bases separated the two germline ends. CDR1 is SGHRS and CDR2 is YFSETQ in the germline V gene. The CDR3 has 19 residues. The CDR3 loop is CASSLVAAFGVQSSYEQYF. DNA of the CDR3: TGCGCCAGCAGCTTGGTCGCGGCTTTCGGGGTCCAAAGCTCCTACGAGCAGTACTTC.

This clone was detected only a few times. CDR3 in DNA: TGTGCCAGTAGTGCCCGGGACATTAATCAGCCCCAGCATTTT. Translating it yields CASSARDINQPQHF. The chain combines TRBV19 with TRBJ1-5; D may be TRBD1 (6 bases). Deletions cut 5 bases from V and 4 bases from J, with 12 bases between. Germline-derived CDR1 and CDR2 are LNHDA and SQIVND (reference sequence). CDR3 length: 14 amino acids.

The rearrangement uses TRBV18 and TRBJ1-2; 9 positions match TRBD1. CDR1 is KGHSH, CDR2 LQKENI, per germline. The CDR3 spans 11 residues. V shed 2 bases, J shed 13 bases, and the junction held 2 bases outside the gene matches. The CDR3 coding sequence is TGTGCCAGCTCACCAGGGACAGGGTCCACCTTC. Translation: CASSPGTGSTF.

The J gene is TRBJ1-5, the V gene TRBV6-1, with unresolved D. V was cut by 6 bases and J by 0 bases, with 12 bases left in between. This CDR3 comprises 15 residues. Per germline, CDR1 MNHNS and CDR2 SASEGT. CDR3 loop: CASRNVGYSNQPQHF. Written as DNA, the CDR3 is TGTGCCAGCAGAAACGTGGGGTATAGCAATCAGCCCCAGCATTTT.

CDR3 nucleotide sequence: TGTGCCAGCAGTCCCGGAGGGGGCTTTGGCTATGGCTACACCTTC. Encoded protein: CASSPGGGFGYGYTF. This rearrangement joins TRBV6-5 to TRBJ1-2; 7 nucleotides line up with TRBD1. The junction had 10 bases not matched to a gene; V was cut back by 5 bases and J by 4 bases. Germline values: CDR1 MNHEY, CDR2 SVGAGI. The CDR3 is made up of 15 amino acids.

The chain recombines TRBV2 with TRBJ2-5; TRBD1 matches at 11 bases. V gave up 8 bases and J gave up 3 bases; unmatched junction bases: 2. This CDR3 is 13 amino acids long. Looked up from germline, CDR1 is SNHLY and CDR2 is FYNNEI. Here the CDR3 DNA reads TGTGCCAGCGGGACAGGGGGGGAAGAGACCCAGTACTTC. This gives the protein CASGTGGEETQYF.

The chain is built from TRBV5-1 and TRBJ2-4, with D possibly TRBD2 on 5 matching bases. V shed 2 bases and J shed 8 bases, with 11 bases lying between them. Germline lookup yields CDR1 SGHRS and CDR2 YFSETQ. This CDR3 has 13 amino acids. The CDR3 spells CASSFQPEDIQYF. The CDR3 nucleotides are TGCGCCAGCAGCTTCCAGCCGGAGGACATTCAGTACTTC.

CDR3 DNA sequence: TGCGCCAGCAGCTTGGCTACCGACACAGATACGCAGTATTTT. This sequence encodes CASSLATDTDTQYF. The V call is TRBV5-1, the J call TRBJ2-3; D is undetermined. Trimming took 0 bases from V and 2 from J, leaving 7 bases between them. Germline values: CDR1 SGHRS, CDR2 YFSETQ. The CDR3 totals 14 residues.

The chain combines TRBV7-2 with TRBJ2-3, with 7 nucleotides matching TRBD2. This CDR3 contains 13 residues. In germline, CDR1 is SGHTA, CDR2 FQGNSA. J gave up 2 bases and V 8 bases, and 4 bases lay outside the gene matches. CDR3 nucleotides: TGTGCCAGCGGGGGGACTATCACAGATACGCAGTATTTT. As protein: CASGGTITDTQYF.

V is TRBV19 and J is TRBJ2-2; D not resolved. The germline V gene has CDR1 LNHDA and CDR2 SQIVND (reference sequence). Trimming took off 3 bases at V and 4 bases at J, with 12 bases between the two ends. The CDR3 has 15 residues. In DNA form, the CDR3 reads TGTGCCAGTAGTATTATCTCAGGCATCACCGGGGAGCTGTTTTTT. Protein sequence: CASSIISGITGELFF. The full variable domain, in which reference TRBV19 and TRBJ2-2 provide the parts outside the CDR3, is DGGITQSPKYLFRKEGQNVTLSCEQNLNHDAMYWYRQDPGQGLRLIYYSQIVNDFQKGDIAEGYSVSREKKESFPLTVTSAQKNPTAFYLCASSIISGITGELFFGEGSRLTVL.

The chain recombines TRBV11-2 with TRBJ2-5; 9 nucleotides match TRBD2. Germline values: CDR1 SGHAT, CDR2 FQNNGV. V gave up 1 base and J gave up 8 bases; unmatched junction bases: 11. The CDR3 is 16 amino acids. The CDR3 loop is CASSLGGSGGESTQYF. As DNA, the CDR3 is TGTGCCAGCAGCTTAGGGGGTAGCGGGGGAGAAAGTACCCAGTACTTC.